These 16 T cell receptor beta chains originate from one sample sequenced in a study of blood T cell repertoires in COVID-19. Only in-frame clones appear in the TCRdb table, and some are missing; sequencing was by immunoSEQ multiplex PCR. The data hold a few hundred thousand clones, with about 85% observed a single time. The sample was peripheral blood. These receptors were collected from a man aged 50-60 years who had recovered from COVID-19.

This chain uses TRBV6-1 with TRBJ1-4; weak D call: TRBD1 (6 bases). Germline V gene data show CDR1 as MNHNS and CDR2 as SASEGT. The CDR3 consists of 17 residues. With 1 base removed from V and 2 bases from J, the gap between germline ends came to 14 bases. CDR3 coding DNA: TGTGCCAGCAGTGAAGTGAGCAGGGGTGAGACTAATGAAAAACTGTTTTTT. This codes for CASSEVSRGETNEKLFF.

V and J are TRBV30 and TRBJ2-2; weak D call: TRBD2 (5 bases). V lost 4 bases and J lost 7, with 10 bases in between. Germline V CDR1 and CDR2: GTSNPN, SVGIG (reference sequence). The CDR3 extends over 12 amino acids. CDR3 sequence (DNA): TGTGCCTGGAAGTCAGAGGGCGGGGAGCTGTTTTTT. Translating it yields CAWKSEGGELFF.

This chain joins TRBV5-1 and TRBJ1-1, with D possibly being TRBD1 (5 bases). Trimming pared 3 bases from V and 7 bases from J, leaving 19 bases between. The V gene's germline CDR1 is SGHRS and CDR2 YFSETQ. The CDR3 length is 15 residues. The CDR3 loop reads CASSSSQHHRFEAFF. CDR3 sequence (DNA): TGCGCCAGCAGCTCCTCCCAACACCACAGGTTTGAAGCTTTCTTT. The variable domain in full, with the rest retrieved from reference TRBV5-1 and TRBJ1-1, is KAGVTQTPRYLIKTRGQQVTLSCSPISGHRSVSWYQQTPGQGLQFLFEYFSETQRNKGNFPGRFSGRQFSNSRSEMNVSTLELGDSALYLCASSSSQHHRFEAFFGQGTRLTVV.

CDR3 loop: CASSLGPGTGELFF. CDR3 in DNA: TGTGCCAGCAGCTTGGGTCCAGGGACCGGGGAGCTGTTTTTT. This chain links TRBV5-5 with TRBJ2-2, with D possibly matching TRBD1 (5 bases). Trimming cost V 0 bases and J 5 bases, with 8 bases left between them. This CDR3 is 14 amino acids long. Germline CDR1 SGHKS, CDR2 YYEKEE (reference sequence).

This chain links TRBV5-1 with TRBJ2-7; perhaps TRBD1 as D (5 bases). V was pared by 4 bases and J by 5 bases, with 19 bases between. Germline V gene sequence: CDR1 SGHRS, CDR2 YFSETQ. This CDR3 spans 15 amino acids. Here the CDR3 reads CASSTDTGGYDEQYF. For the CDR3, the DNA is TGCGCCAGCAGCACGGACACGGGCGGCTATGACGAGCAGTACTTC.

The chain recombines TRBV27 with TRBJ2-1, with 8 bases lining up with TRBD2. The CDR3 has 14 amino acids. J lost 9 bases, V lost 4 bases, and 8 bases had no gene match. Germline V gene data show CDR1 as MNHEY and CDR2 as SMNVEV (reference sequence). CDR3 bases: TGTGCCAGCAGTTGGGGAGCGGGAGTAGCTGAGCAGTTCTTC. This encodes CASSWGAGVAEQFF.

This rearrangement joins TRBV30 to TRBJ2-5, with TRBD2 matching 9 bases. Germline-derived CDR1 and CDR2 are GTSNPN and SVGIG (reference sequence). J was trimmed by 1 base and V by 2 bases; bases with no gene match: 8. This CDR3 comprises 16 residues. DNA of the CDR3: TGTGCCTGGAGTTCGCTAGCGGGAACCTTCCAAGAGACCCAGTACTTC. It translates to CAWSSLAGTFQETQYF.

This clone has a single count. V usage is TRBV5-1 and J usage is TRBJ2-1, with 9 positions matching TRBD1. Germline values: CDR1 SGHRS, CDR2 YFSETQ. The CDR3 totals 16 residues. Trimming removed 4 bases from V and 6 bases from J; junction bases left unmatched: 11. The CDR3 sequence is CASSLPGTGISNEQFF. For the CDR3, the DNA is TGCGCCAGCAGCCTCCCCGGGACAGGGATCAGCAATGAGCAGTTCTTC.

This sequence joins TRBV2 and TRBJ1-2; the D is unclear. The V and J ends lost 8 bases and 1 base respectively, with 14 bases between them. Germline CDR1 and CDR2: SNHLY and FYNNEI. CDR3 length equals 14 residues. CDR3 residues: CASYHTNRNYGYTF. Written as DNA, the CDR3 is TGTGCCAGCTATCATACAAACCGTAACTATGGCTACACCTTC.

The chain combines TRBV5-1 with TRBJ2-5; 9 nucleotides line up with TRBD1. The CDR3 has 16 residues. Looked up from germline, CDR1 is SGHRS and CDR2 is YFSETQ. Trimming removed 4 bases from V and 3 bases from J; junction bases left unmatched: 10. The CDR3 spells CASSIPQGAGEETQYF. The CDR3 bases are TGCGCCAGCAGCATACCACAGGGGGCCGGAGAAGAGACCCAGTACTTC.

The chain combines TRBV28 with TRBJ1-6, with D possibly being TRBD1 (5 bases). CDR3 length: 12 residues. Trimming removed 3 bases from V and 9 bases from J, with 6 bases in between. CDR1 is MDHEN, CDR2 SYDVKM, per germline. The chain's CDR3 is CASSLGPSPLHF. DNA for the CDR3: TGTGCCAGCAGTTTGGGGCCTTCACCCCTCCACTTT.

This clone has just one count. The rearrangement joins TRBV27 to TRBJ1-2; 7 bases match TRBD1. Germline assignment: CDR1 MNHEY and CDR2 SMNVEV (reference sequence). Trimming at V came to 7 bases and at J to 4 bases, leaving 6 bases not matched to a gene. The CDR3 extends over 13 amino acids. The CDR3 region has the DNA TGTGCCAGCACCCCAGGGGGAGCCTATGGCTACACCTTC. Encoded protein: CASTPGGAYGYTF.

The rearrangement joins TRBV27 to TRBJ1-6; D call uncertain. Germline assignment: CDR1 MNHEY and CDR2 SMNVEV (reference sequence). CDR3 length: 16 amino acids. V was clipped by 4 bases and J by 0 bases, with 10 bases between them. The CDR3 DNA reads as TGTGCCAGCAGTTCAAAGTGGAGCTCCTATAATTCACCCCTCCACTTT. This sequence encodes CASSSKWSSYNSPLHF.

The chain carries TRBV7-6 and TRBJ2-7; 10 bases match TRBD2. The V and J ends lost 1 base and 2 bases, in that order; junction bases with no gene match: 2. Germline V gene sequence: CDR1 SGHVS, CDR2 FNYEAQ. The CDR3 is 15 amino acids. The CDR3 here is CASSLGAGGPYEQYF. The CDR3, as DNA: TGTGCCAGCAGCTTAGGAGCGGGAGGGCCCTACGAGCAGTACTTC.

This clone was recorded a few times. The rearrangement links TRBV3-1 (or the pseudogene TRBV3-2) to TRBJ2-7, with TRBD2 identical over 8 bases. Germline CDR1 and CDR2: LGHDT and YNNKEL (reference sequence). The CDR3 totals 16 residues. Losses at the gene ends were 4 bases for V and 4 bases for J; bases not matched to a gene: 12. The CDR3 DNA follows: TGTGCCAGCAGCCTCGAATCGAGCGGGAGCAGGTACGAGCAGTACTTC. This codes for CASSLESSGSRYEQYF.

The gene calls are TRBV28 and TRBJ1-3, with D unresolved. CDR1 is MDHEN and CDR2 is SYDVKM in the germline V gene. This CDR3 region has 13 residues. V shed 7 bases and J shed 2 bases, with 9 bases lying between them. For the CDR3, the DNA is TGTGCCAGCAACGGCGGGCCTGGAAACACCATATATTTT. Amino acid sequence: CASNGGPGNTIYF.